Listed here are 7 T cell receptor beta chains from one sample, sequenced in a study of T cell responses to AZD1222 COVID-19 vaccine. Produced via immunoSEQ multiplex PCR; TCRdb's table is partial and in-frame only. This sample carries about 170,000 clones, around 90% of them seen once, and the ten largest clones take around 1%. The source material was peripheral blood, sampled 28 days after the second AZD1222 dose. The receptor source for this set is an adult who received the AZD1222 COVID-19 vaccine.

The V call is TRBV7-9, the J call TRBJ1-2; the D is unclear. Per germline, CDR1 SEHNR and CDR2 FQNEAQ (reference sequence). Trimming took 5 bases from V and 4 from J, leaving 11 bases between them. This CDR3 has 13 amino acids. The CDR3: CASSPPRGYGYTF. CDR3 in DNA: TGTGCCAGCAGCCCCCCACGAGGCTATGGCTACACCTTC. The full variable domain, in which reference TRBV7-9 and TRBJ1-2 provide the parts outside the CDR3, is DTGVSQNPRHKITKRGQNVTFRCDPISEHNRLYWYRQTLGQGPEFLTYFQNEAQLEKSRLLSDRFSAERPKGSFSTLEIQRTEQGDSAMYLCASSPPRGYGYTFGSGTRLTVV.

This chain joins TRBV10-3 and TRBJ1-4; 10 bases are shared with TRBD1. This CDR3 is 14 amino acids long. The germline V gene encodes CDR1 ENHRY and CDR2 SYGVKD. Trimming cost V 10 bases and J 6 bases; bases outside gene matches: 8. The CDR3 DNA sequence: TGTGCCACCGCAAGGGGGACAGGGGATGAAAAACTGTTTTTT. This encodes CATARGTGDEKLFF.

This chain links TRBV5-1 with TRBJ2-3; TRBD1 matches at 9 bases. Germline values: CDR1 SGHRS, CDR2 YFSETQ. V was pared by 3 bases and J by 8 bases, with 13 bases of the junction left unmatched. The CDR3 loop spans 16 amino acids. The CDR3 is CASSSEPQGAQGTQYF. CDR3 nucleotide sequence: TGCGCCAGCAGCTCGGAACCACAGGGGGCGCAGGGTACGCAGTATTTT.

The chain is built from TRBV2 and TRBJ1-1; 9 bases match TRBD1. The CDR3 consists of 14 residues. Germline assignment: CDR1 SNHLY and CDR2 FYNNEI. With V trimmed by 2 bases and J by 11 bases, 9 bases remained unmatched. CDR3 nucleotides: TGTGCCAGCAGTGAAAGAACGACAGGGGGGACGGCTTTCTTT. The encoded protein is CASSERTTGGTAFF.

J is TRBJ2-7 and V is TRBV19; 8 bases line up with TRBD1. Trimming at V came to 7 bases and at J to 6 bases, leaving 5 bases not matched to a gene. CDR1 and CDR2 from the germline V gene are LNHDA and SQIVND (reference sequence). This CDR3 contains 12 residues. For the CDR3, the DNA is TGTGCCAGTATGGCAGGGGGCAGCGAGCAGTACTTC. Translation: CASMAGGSEQYF.

V and J are TRBV5-1 and TRBJ2-1; 8 bases align to TRBD1. CDR1 and CDR2 from the germline V gene are SGHRS and YFSETQ. V gave up 4 bases and J gave up 7 bases; unmatched junction bases: 7. This CDR3 is 14 amino acids long. The CDR3 loop reads CASSLQGVMNEQFF. CDR3 DNA sequence: TGCGCCAGCAGCCTACAGGGGGTTATGAATGAGCAGTTCTTC.

The chain recombines TRBV7-2 with TRBJ1-6, with 10 bases lining up with TRBD1. The V gene end was trimmed by 2 bases and the J gene end by 10 bases; junction bases not matched to a gene: 5. From germline, CDR1 is SGHTA and CDR2 FQGNSA. CDR3 size: 15 residues. Here the CDR3 reads CASSLRTGGLSPLHF. CDR3 DNA: TGTGCCAGCAGCTTAAGGACAGGGGGATTGTCACCCCTCCACTTT.